A single sample gave rise to the 8 T cell receptor beta chains below, sequenced in a study of cytomegalovirus exposure and HLA in healthy donors. PCR employed 60 Vbeta and 13 Jbeta primers. This table comes from immunoSEQ multiplex PCR, and its TCRdb copy is limited to in-frame clones, with some not included. The table lists more than 150,000 clones, around 84% of them singletons. Input material: PBMCs. The receptors originated from a girl aged 2-9 years in good health and CMV-seropositive.

This rearrangement joins TRBV6-1 to TRBJ2-3; D is perhaps TRBD2 (7 bases). Looked up from germline, CDR1 is MNHNS and CDR2 is SASEGT. The CDR3 extends over 15 amino acids. The V and J ends lost 0 bases and 4 bases respectively, with 11 bases between them. CDR3: CASSEARGGADTQYF. CDR3 DNA sequence: TGTGCCAGCAGTGAAGCTCGAGGGGGGGCAGATACGCAGTATTTT.

The chain employs TRBV5-8 and TRBJ1-6; no clear D gene. Germline loops: CDR1 SGHTS, CDR2 YDEGEE. Trimming left V 6 bases short and J 17 bases short, with 27 bases between. The CDR3 is 15 amino acids. The CDR3 nucleotides read TGTGCCAGCACGCACCCCACGGCGCGGTCCCTCCTGGTCCACTTT. Translated: CASTHPTARSLLVHF.

The V gene is TRBV6-5, the J gene TRBJ1-2, with a weak D call TRBD1 (6 bases). This CDR3 is built from 15 residues. Germline V lookup: CDR1 MNHEY, CDR2 SVGAGI. The V gene lost 2 bases and the J gene lost 6 bases, with 16 bases spanning the gap. The CDR3 spells CASSYHQDSLDGYTF. CDR3 coding DNA: TGTGCCAGCAGTTACCATCAGGACAGTCTGGATGGCTACACCTTC.

The chain carries TRBV18 and TRBJ1-1; 12 nucleotides line up with TRBD1. Germline V gene lookup returns CDR1 KGHSH and CDR2 LQKENI. The CDR3 spans 17 residues. V shed 5 bases, J shed 1 base, and the junction held 8 bases outside the gene matches. CDR3 bases: TGTGCCAGCTCATCTAGGGACAGGGGGCCCGGGAACACTGAAGCTTTCTTT. Amino acids: CASSSRDRGPGNTEAFF.

The chain combines TRBV11-2 with TRBJ2-1; D remains unclear. Germline V gene data show CDR1 as SGHAT and CDR2 as FQNNGV. The V end lost 4 bases, the J end lost 11 bases, and 12 bases lay between the germline ends. The CDR3 is made up of 12 amino acids. The CDR3 DNA sequence: TGTGCCAGCAGCTATATGTTGCAGAAGCAGTTCTTC. Translating gives CASSYMLQKQFF.

The chain has TRBV12-5 and TRBJ2-7; 8 bases are a match to TRBD1. This CDR3 spans 16 amino acids. V lost 0 bases, J lost 4 bases, and 8 bases stayed unmatched. Germline loops: CDR1 LGHNT, CDR2 FRNRAP. As DNA, the CDR3 is TGTGCTAGTGGTTTGGTCCCCGACAGGGGTTGGTACGAGCAGTACTTC. This sequence encodes CASGLVPDRGWYEQYF.

V gene TRBV11-2 combines with J gene TRBJ2-3; no clear D gene. The V end lost 1 base, the J end lost 3 bases, and 2 bases lay between the germline ends. Germline-derived CDR1 and CDR2 are SGHAT and FQNNGV. This CDR3 has 12 amino acids. CDR3: CASSLATDTQYF. The CDR3 DNA is TGTGCCAGCAGCTTAGCGACAGATACGCAGTATTTT.

This clone was observed a single time. The chain couples TRBV19 to TRBJ1-1, with D possibly matching TRBD1 (5 bases). V was clipped by 4 bases and J by 4 bases, with 13 bases between them. The germline V gene has CDR1 LNHDA and CDR2 SQIVND (reference sequence). The CDR3 sequence is 14 residues long. The CDR3 loop reads CASSTSGVLTEAFF. Here the CDR3 DNA reads TGTGCCAGTAGTACCTCGGGGGTCCTCACTGAAGCTTTCTTT. The entire variable domain, with the rest obtained from reference TRBV19 and TRBJ1-1, is as follows: DGGITQSPKYLFRKEGQNVTLSCEQNLNHDAMYWYRQDPGQGLRLIYYSQIVNDFQKGDIAEGYSVSREKKESFPLTVTSAQKNPTAFYLCASSTSGVLTEAFFGQGTRLTVV.